The TCR beta chain described here comes from a study of T cells after posttransplantation cyclophosphamide. The study, taken as a whole, reports: TRB clonality was highly associated with recipient CMV seropositivity and reactivation. Donor CD8+ memory clones often dominated recipient blood repertoires at later times. Tissue-infiltrating T cells from skin or gut overlapped little with blood T cells.

Turning to this clone: Its specificity is unknown.

After removal of 4 bases from V and 5 bases from J, the junction contained 3 bases not matched to a gene. CDR3 length: 13 residues. CDR1 and CDR2 from the germline V gene are SGHRS and YFSETQ. Clones were read by immunoSEQ multiplex PCR, and TCRdb kept only the in-frame ones, dropping some. The table includes roughly 18,000 clones, less than 85% detected once. The related graft donor's blood sample was taken on the day of bone marrow donation. What was sequenced was memory CD4+ T cells sorted from blood. The rearrangement uses TRBV5-1 and TRBJ2-5; the match to TRBD1 covers 9 bases. This receptor was identified in a man aged 25 to 45 in good health and a related stem cell transplant donor. The CDR3 sequence: CASSGGTGETQYF. In DNA form, the CDR3 reads TGCGCCAGCAGCGGCGGGACAGGGGAGACCCAGTACTTC.